Listed below are T cell receptor beta chains from one sample, sequenced in a study of radiotherapy plus CTLA-4 blockade in lung cancer. Only in-frame clones appear in the TCRdb table, and some are missing; sequencing was by immunoSEQ multiplex PCR. Of 81,000 or so clones listed, around 86% were seen once; the top ten hold more than 12%. Sample: peripheral blood, taken from a patient treated with radiotherapy plus ipilimumab. These receptors all stem from a human donor with non-small cell lung cancer that progressed on radiotherapy plus ipilimumab. CDR3s include the opening cysteine and the closing phenylalanine or tryptophan. Fields, in order: J gene, D gene, clone size, V gene, CDR3 protein, CDR3 DNA. A D gene is named only where the DNA matches it firmly. Clone sizes are given selectively: once, few, many, or a class where the clone is expanded.

TRBJ1-4 | NA | few | TRBV19 | CASSISWQTNEKLFF | TGTGCCAGTAGTATCTCGTGGCAAACTAATGAAAAACTGTTTTTT
TRBJ1-5 | TRBD1 | NA | TRBV5-6 | CASSLGGTVRPQHF | TGTGCCAGCAGCTTGGGAGGGACAGTGAGGCCCCAGCATTTT
TRBJ2-5 | NA | NA | TRBV29-1 | CSGGASYQETQYF | TGCAGCGGGGGAGCATCGTACCAAGAGACCCAGTACTTC
TRBJ2-7 | NA | NA | TRBV11-1 | CASSLMTGTPYEQYF | TGTGCCAGCAGCTTAATGACTGGGACCCCCTACGAGCAGTACTTC
TRBJ1-4 | TRBD1 | once | TRBV18 | CASSSTGANEKLFF | TGTGCCAGCTCATCGACAGGGGCTAATGAAAAACTGTTTTTT
TRBJ2-3 | NA | few | TRBV7-8 | CASSLVGQTTDTQYF | TGTGCCAGCAGCTTAGTTGGGCAGACCACAGATACGCAGTATTTT
TRBJ1-1 | NA | NA | TRBV7-9 | CASSFRGGDPNTEAFF | TGTGCCAGCAGCTTTAGAGGCGGGGATCCGAACACTGAAGCTTTCTTT
TRBJ1-2 | TRBD1 | NA | TRBV7-8 | CASSLADRGDYGYTF | TGTGCCAGCAGCTTGGCGGACAGGGGGGACTATGGCTACACCTTC
TRBJ1-4 | NA | NA | TRBV28 | CASRKNEKLFF | TGTGCCAGCAGAAAAAATGAAAAACTGTTTTTT
TRBJ2-7 | NA | NA | TRBV4-3 | CASSQFLLYEQYF | TGCGCCAGCAGCCAATTTCTACTCTACGAGCAGTACTTC
TRBJ2-5 | TRBD2 | few | TRBV28 | CASRRTSGIKEETQYF | TGTGCCAGCAGGAGGACTAGCGGGATAAAGGAAGAGACCCAGTACTTC
TRBJ2-7 | TRBD2 | NA | TRBV16 | CASSQTLAGVREQYF | TGTGCCAGCAGCCAAACACTAGCGGGGGTGAGAGAGCAGTACTTC
TRBJ1-2 | NA | NA | TRBV21-1 | CARGHPEEAVSDGYTF | TGTGCCAGGGGACACCCCGAGGAGGCGGTTTCTGATGGCTACACCTTC
TRBJ2-7 | NA | NA | TRBV7-2 | CASSERVGGPYEQYF | TGTGCCAGCAGCGAAAGGGTGGGGGGGCCTTACGAGCAGTACTTC
TRBJ1-5 | TRBD1 | NA | TRBV7-9 | CASSQDRGNQPQHF | TGTGCCAGCAGCCAAGACAGGGGCAATCAGCCCCAGCATTTT
TRBJ1-2 | NA | NA | TRBV7-9 | CASSLWGGLGYTF | TGTGCCAGCAGCTTATGGGGAGGATTGGGCTACACCTTC
TRBJ2-3 | TRBD2 | NA | TRBV10-3 | CAISESGGRATF | TGTGCCATCAGTGAGTCGGGAGGGAGGGCCACTTTT
TRBJ1-3 | TRBD1 | NA | TRBV4-1 | CASSQAGTGAPSGNTIYF | TGCGCCAGCAGCCAAGCTGGGACAGGGGCCCCCTCTGGAAACACCATATATTTT
TRBJ2-7 | NA | NA | TRBV14 | CASSQDVALQQYF | TGTGCCAGCAGCCAAGATGTAGCTCTCCAGCAGTACTTC
TRBJ2-1 | TRBD2 | NA | TRBV6-5 | CASRDERGAYNEQFF | TGTGCCAGCAGGGACGAGCGGGGGGCTTACAATGAGCAGTTCTTC
TRBJ1-1 | NA | NA | TRBV30 | CAWSVSGRDGAFF | TGTGCCTGGAGTGTATCGGGGCGAGACGGAGCTTTCTTT
TRBJ1-3 | NA | NA | TRBV2 | CASSYGQGNTIYF | TGTGCCAGCAGCTACGGACAGGGAAACACCATATATTTT
TRBJ2-3 | TRBD2 | few | TRBV4-2 | CASSPWTSGDRTDTQYF | TGTGCCAGCAGCCCCTGGACTAGCGGGGATCGCACAGATACGCAGTATTTT
TRBJ2-5 | NA | NA | TRBV14 | CASSQDEETQYF | TGTGCCAGCAGCCAAGATGAAGAGACCCAGTACTTC
TRBJ1-4 | NA | NA | TRBV19 | CASSIGQLATNEKLFF | TGTGCCAGTAGTATTGGGCAGCTTGCAACTAATGAAAAACTGTTTTTT
TRBJ1-5 | TRBD1 | medium-sized | TRBV19 | CASSMGDRVNQPQHF | TGTGCCAGTAGTATGGGAGACAGGGTTAATCAGCCCCAGCATTTT
TRBJ2-3 | NA | few | TRBV27 | CASSWKILGTDTQYF | TGTGCCAGCAGTTGGAAGATCTTAGGGACAGATACGCAGTATTTT
TRBJ1-2 | TRBD1 | few | TRBV7-2 | CASRREGARYGYTF | TGTGCCAGCAGGAGGGAGGGGGCTAGGTATGGCTACACCTTC
TRBJ1-6 | TRBD1 | NA | TRBV9 | CASGDRENSPLHF | TGTGCCAGCGGGGACAGGGAAAATTCACCCCTCCACTTT
TRBJ1-5 | TRBD1 | NA | TRBV7-2 | CASSWTGPNQPQHF | TGTGCCAGCAGCTGGACAGGACCCAATCAGCCCCAGCATTTT
TRBJ1-5 | NA | few | TRBV7-9 | CASSLGGADQPQHF | TGTGCCAGCAGCTTAGGGGGGGCCGATCAGCCCCAGCATTTT
TRBJ2-7 | NA | NA | TRBV4-3 | CASSAGPSDPEQYF | TGCGCCAGCAGCGCAGGACCCTCGGACCCCGAGCAGTACTTC
TRBJ2-5 | TRBD2 | few | TRBV11-1 | CASSWRRGRETQYF | TGTGCCAGCAGCTGGCGACGCGGGAGGGAGACCCAGTACTTC
TRBJ1-5 | NA | NA | TRBV5-8 | CASSARGPDQPQHF | TGTGCCAGCAGCGCGCGCGGCCCTGATCAGCCCCAGCATTTT
TRBJ2-3 | TRBD2 | NA | TRBV7-2 | CASSLGGATDTQYF | TGTGCCAGCAGCCTCGGGGGGGCCACAGATACGCAGTATTTT
TRBJ2-1 | TRBD2 | NA | TRBV15 | CATSSDLPGTSGRINEQFF | TGTGCCACCAGCAGCGATCTCCCCGGGACTAGCGGGAGAATAAATGAGCAGTTCTTC
TRBJ2-1 | NA | NA | TRBV9 | CASSPGTQYNEQFF | TGTGCCAGCAGCCCGGGGACGCAATACAATGAGCAGTTCTTC
TRBJ1-3 | TRBD1 | NA | TRBV9 | CASSTRDRGQGGNTIYF | TGTGCCAGCAGCACCCGGGACAGGGGGCAGGGGGGAAACACCATATATTTT
TRBJ1-1 | NA | NA | TRBV18 | CASSPPGQRNTEAFF | TGTGCCAGCTCACCACCGGGACAAAGGAACACTGAAGCTTTCTTT
TRBJ1-2 | NA | once | TRBV15 | CATSRGQGGYGYTF | TGTGCCACCAGCAGAGGGCAGGGAGGCTATGGCTACACCTTC
TRBJ2-5 | NA | NA | TRBV5-4 | CASSLGSAGETQYF | TGTGCCAGCAGCTTGGGGTCTGCCGGGGAGACCCAGTACTTC